The next 18 T cell receptor beta chains were all read from a single sample in a study of OX40 agonist ivuxolimab in advanced cancers. Here immunoSEQ multiplex PCR was the method, and the copy in TCRdb shows in-frame clones only, minus some. The repertoire holds 60,000 to 65,000 clones, with 92% as singletons. The sample consisted of CD4+ or CD8+ T cells sorted from blood, taken in a trial of the OX40 agonist ivuxolimab. These receptors came from an adult with an advanced solid tumor such as melanoma, head and neck, liver or kidney cancer.

This clone was observed once. V usage is TRBV25-1 and J usage is TRBJ2-2; D possibly corresponds to TRBD2 (5 bases). The CDR3 consists of 13 residues. Germline V CDR1 and CDR2: MGHDK, SYGVNS. Trimming took off 6 bases at V and 4 bases at J, with 9 bases between the two ends. The CDR3 nucleotides read TGTGCCAGCAGGCTAGAGGGCACCGGGGAGCTGTTTTTT. It yields the protein CASRLEGTGELFF. The complete variable domain, with remaining parts taken from reference TRBV25-1 and TRBJ2-2, reads EADIYQTPRYLVIGTGKKITLECSQTMGHDKMYWYQQDPGMELHLIHYSYGVNSTEKGDLSSESTVSRIRTEHFPLTLESARPSHTSQYLCASRLEGTGELFFGEGSRLTVL.

DNA of the CDR3: TGTGCCAGCAGCCCACGACAGGGTTCCCTCCACTTT. Amino acid sequence: CASSPRQGSLHF. The J gene is TRBJ1-6, the V gene TRBV13; 7 nucleotides match TRBD1. The length of the CDR3 is 12 residues. Germline CDR1 PRHDT, CDR2 FYEKMQ (reference sequence). After removal of 5 bases from V and 14 bases from J, the junction contained 6 bases not matched to a gene.

This chain uses TRBV5-6 with TRBJ1-3, with D unresolved. Trimming removed 1 base from V and 1 base from J, with 15 bases in between. Germline CDR1 SGHDT, CDR2 YYEEEE. This CDR3 is 17 amino acids long. The CDR3 protein is CASSLFALDTSGNTIYF. The CDR3 bases are TGTGCCAGCAGCTTGTTTGCGCTAGACACATCTGGAAACACCATATATTTT.

The chain combines TRBV7-9 with TRBJ2-5; a weak D match, TRBD1 (6 bases). The CDR3 is 14 residues long. The germline V gene has CDR1 SEHNR and CDR2 FQNEAQ (reference sequence). Trimming removed 8 bases from V and 5 bases from J, with 18 bases in between. CDR3 protein: CASSGQPDSETQYF. The CDR3 DNA follows: TGTGCCAGCTCGGGACAACCGGATTCGGAGACCCAGTACTTC.

The chain is built from TRBV29-1 and TRBJ2-3; D remains unclear. Germline V gene data show CDR1 as SQVTM and CDR2 as ANQGSEA. This CDR3 is 15 amino acids long. V was cut by 5 bases and J by 5 bases, with 20 bases left in between. CDR3 sequence reads: CSVNLGREDLDTQYF. Here the CDR3 DNA reads TGCAGCGTTAACCTCGGTCGCGAGGATTTAGATACGCAGTATTTT.

This clone was counted between two and nine times. The chain joins TRBV6-1 to TRBJ1-2; 7 bases are a match to TRBD1. The ends lost 3 bases at V and 6 bases at J; junction bases unmatched: 1. CDR1 is MNHNS and CDR2 is SASEGT in the germline V gene. The CDR3 has 12 amino acids. CDR3 nucleotides: TGTGCCAGCAGTGAGACAGGGAATGGCTACACCTTC. Its protein is CASSETGNGYTF.

V and J are TRBV2 and TRBJ2-3; D gene unclear. Germline V gene lookup returns CDR1 SNHLY and CDR2 FYNNEI. V shed 0 bases and J shed 4 bases, with 5 bases lying between them. The CDR3 covers 13 residues. CDR3 region: CASSEALPDTQYF. The CDR3, as DNA: TGTGCCAGCAGTGAAGCGCTTCCAGATACGCAGTATTTT.

V gene TRBV5-4 combines with J gene TRBJ2-2; D gene ambiguous. Germline CDR1 is SGHNT and CDR2 is YYREEE (reference sequence). V lost 1 base and J lost 1, with 11 bases in between. CDR3 length: 16 amino acids. The CDR3 spells CASSLSGLQNTGELFF. The CDR3 nucleotides read TGTGCCAGCAGCTTGAGTGGGCTTCAGAACACCGGGGAGCTGTTTTTT.

The chain combines TRBV5-1 with TRBJ2-5; D may be TRBD1 (6 bases). Germline assignment: CDR1 SGHRS and CDR2 YFSETQ. Trimming left V 0 bases short and J 3 bases short, with 9 bases between. The CDR3 is 14 residues long. DNA for the CDR3: TGCGCCAGCAGCTTGGTCCCAGGGGAAGAGACCCAGTACTTC. Its protein is CASSLVPGEETQYF.

The chain employs TRBV27 and TRBJ2-7; TRBD1 aligns across 10 bases. Germline V gene lookup returns CDR1 MNHEY and CDR2 SMNVEV (reference sequence). CDR3 length equals 14 residues. The V gene end was trimmed by 4 bases and the J gene end by 5 bases; junction bases not matched to a gene: 5. DNA of the CDR3: TGTGCCAGCAGTTCGCCGACAGGGGGCGACGAGCAGTACTTC. Encoded protein: CASSSPTGGDEQYF.

CDR3 amino acids: CASSSPRGAGANVLTF. CDR3 DNA: TGTGCCAGCAGCTCGCCAAGGGGCGCGGGGGCCAACGTCCTGACTTTC. J is TRBJ2-6 and V is TRBV7-6; perhaps TRBD1 as D (5 bases). The germline gives CDR1 SGHVS, CDR2 FNYEAQ. Trimming shortened V by 4 bases and J by 4 bases, and 14 bases separated the two germline ends. The CDR3 has 16 residues.

This chain links TRBV19 with TRBJ1-1; D is possibly TRBD1 (5 bases). The CDR3 consists of 13 residues. The ends were cut back, 3 bases at V and 4 bases at J, with 9 bases in the middle. Germline V gene data show CDR1 as LNHDA and CDR2 as SQIVND (reference sequence). The DNA of the CDR3 is TGTGCCAGTAGTATTAAGAGGGGCACTGAAGCTTTCTTT. Protein: CASSIKRGTEAFF.

The chain joins TRBV7-3 to TRBJ2-5; the D gene is possibly TRBD2 (6 bases). V lost 6 bases to trimming and J lost 5 bases, with 13 bases between them. The CDR3 totals 13 residues. CDR1 is SGHTA, CDR2 FQGTGA, per germline. CDR3 region: CASSPSGGETQYF. The CDR3 DNA reads as TGTGCCAGCAGTCCCTCTGGGGGGGAGACCCAGTACTTC.

The V and J genes are TRBV7-6 and TRBJ2-7; a possible D gene is TRBD2 (5 bases). Germline V CDR1 and CDR2: SGHVS, FNYEAQ. Trimming took off 0 bases at V and 10 bases at J, with 22 bases between the two ends. The CDR3 loop spans 16 amino acids. The CDR3 sequence is CASSLAPGAAESYQYF. CDR3 DNA: TGTGCCAGCAGCTTAGCCCCTGGAGCAGCGGAGTCTTACCAGTACTTC.

The chain carries TRBV5-6 and TRBJ2-3; 10 bases map to TRBD2. Germline values: CDR1 SGHDT, CDR2 YYEEEE. The CDR3 runs to 15 residues. Germline trimming cut 4 bases from V and 4 bases from J; bases unmatched to any gene: 6. Here the CDR3 reads CASSTPGLASDTQYF. The DNA for the CDR3 is TGTGCCAGCAGCACGCCGGGACTAGCGTCAGATACGCAGTATTTT.

For the CDR3, the DNA is TGTGCCTGGAGTGTAAAGTCCAACACTGAAGCTTTCTTT. Its protein is CAWSVKSNTEAFF. V usage is TRBV30 and J usage is TRBJ1-1, with D hard to call. Germline lookup yields CDR1 GTSNPN and CDR2 SVGIG (reference sequence). V gave up 0 bases and J gave up 2 bases, with 7 bases separating them. The CDR3 sequence is 13 residues long.

The V and J genes are TRBV11-1 and TRBJ1-1, with D possibly TRBD1 on 5 matching bases. Germline V gene lookup returns CDR1 SGHAT and CDR2 FQDESV (reference sequence). The CDR3 runs 15 residues. V was shortened by 5 bases and J by 3 bases, with 16 bases between the two germline ends. This chain's CDR3 is CASSPPTGADTEAFF. The CDR3, as DNA: TGTGCCAGCAGCCCCCCCACTGGGGCTGACACTGAAGCTTTCTTT.

The chain carries TRBV6-1 and TRBJ2-7; D may be TRBD2 (5 bases). The CDR3 is 13 residues long. The germline V and J ends were trimmed by 6 bases and 5 bases, with 14 bases remaining between them. The germline gives CDR1 MNHNS, CDR2 SASEGT. This CDR3 is CASRAKARDEQYF. In nucleotides, the CDR3 is TGTGCCAGCAGGGCCAAGGCGAGGGACGAGCAGTACTTC.